The present T cell receptor (beta chain) was sequenced within a study of shared clonotypes between healthy human individuals. Findings and limits, study-wide: Naive subsets generally exceeded memory subsets in estimated richness.

DNA at about 0.2 ug, 25,000 to 35,000 T cell genomes, went into sorted-subset replicate PCRs. The data were produced by immunoSEQ multiplex PCR, yet TCRdb's version contains in-frame clones alone and is incomplete. The sample lists millions of clones; around 94% were seen once. A word on this clone: Its antigen remains unidentified.

Partitioning of CD4+ cells yielded a CD45RA+ naive subset and a CD45RA-negative memory subset. Sequencing was performed on naive CD4+ T cells sorted from blood. Regarding subset: CD45RA+ positively selected. This TCR was recovered from a man in his late teens or twenties in good health.

The CDR3 is CASRASGRIHADTQYF. Here the CDR3 DNA reads TGCGCCAGCAGGGCTAGCGGGAGAATTCATGCAGATACGCAGTATTTT. The chain employs TRBV4-1 and TRBJ2-3; TRBD2 matches at 10 bases. V trimming: 6 bases; J trimming: 4 bases; junction bases outside the gene matches: 10. The germline V gene encodes CDR1 MGHRA and CDR2 YSYEKL. The CDR3 has 16 residues.